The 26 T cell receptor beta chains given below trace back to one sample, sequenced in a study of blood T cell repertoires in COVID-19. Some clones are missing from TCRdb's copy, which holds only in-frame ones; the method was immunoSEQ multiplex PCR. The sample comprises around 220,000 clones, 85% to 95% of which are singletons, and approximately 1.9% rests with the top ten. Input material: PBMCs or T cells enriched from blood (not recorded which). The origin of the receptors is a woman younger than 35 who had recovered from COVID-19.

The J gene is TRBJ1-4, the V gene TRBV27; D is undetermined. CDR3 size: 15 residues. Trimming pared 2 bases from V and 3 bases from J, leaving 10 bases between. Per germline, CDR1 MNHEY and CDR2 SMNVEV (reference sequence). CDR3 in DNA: TGTGCCAGCAGTTTAGGTTCACAGCCTAATGAAAAACTGTTTTTT. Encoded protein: CASSLGSQPNEKLFF.

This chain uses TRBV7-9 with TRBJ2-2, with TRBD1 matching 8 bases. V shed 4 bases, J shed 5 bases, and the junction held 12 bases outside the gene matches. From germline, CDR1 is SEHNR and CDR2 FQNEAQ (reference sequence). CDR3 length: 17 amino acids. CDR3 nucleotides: TGTGCCAGCAGCTGGACAGGGATCCGGGGAAAGACCGGGGAGCTGTTTTTT. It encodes CASSWTGIRGKTGELFF. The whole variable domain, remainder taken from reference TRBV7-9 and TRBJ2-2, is DTGVSQNPRHKITKRGQNVTFRCDPISEHNRLYWYRQTLGQGPEFLTYFQNEAQLEKSRLLSDRFSAERPKGSFSTLEIQRTEQGDSAMYLCASSWTGIRGKTGELFFGEGSRLTVL.

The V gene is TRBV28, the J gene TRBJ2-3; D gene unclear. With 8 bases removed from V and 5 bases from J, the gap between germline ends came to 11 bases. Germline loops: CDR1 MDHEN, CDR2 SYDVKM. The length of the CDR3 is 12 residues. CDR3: CASLRPGDTQYF. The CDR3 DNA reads TGTGCCAGCCTACGGCCGGGAGATACGCAGTATTTT.

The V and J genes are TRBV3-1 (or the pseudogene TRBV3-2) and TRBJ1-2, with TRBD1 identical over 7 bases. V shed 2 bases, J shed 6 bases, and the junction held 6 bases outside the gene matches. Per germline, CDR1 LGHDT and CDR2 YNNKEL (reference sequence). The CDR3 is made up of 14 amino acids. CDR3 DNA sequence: TGTGCCAGCAGCCAACATGACAGGGACCATGGCTACACCTTC. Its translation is CASSQHDRDHGYTF.

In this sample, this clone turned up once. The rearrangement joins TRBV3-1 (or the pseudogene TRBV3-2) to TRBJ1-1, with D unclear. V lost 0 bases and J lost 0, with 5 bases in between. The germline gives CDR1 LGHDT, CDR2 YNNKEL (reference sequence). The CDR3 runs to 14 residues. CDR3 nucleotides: TGTGCCAGCAGCCAAGATCCCGTGAACACTGAAGCTTTCTTT. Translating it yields CASSQDPVNTEAFF.

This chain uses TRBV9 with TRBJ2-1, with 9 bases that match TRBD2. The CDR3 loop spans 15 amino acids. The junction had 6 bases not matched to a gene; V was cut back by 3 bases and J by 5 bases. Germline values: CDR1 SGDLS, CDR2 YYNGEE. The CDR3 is CASSASGRTHNEQFF. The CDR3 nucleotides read TGTGCCAGCAGCGCGAGCGGGAGGACCCACAATGAGCAGTTCTTC. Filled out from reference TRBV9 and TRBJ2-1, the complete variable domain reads DSGVTQTPKHLITATGQRVTLRCSPRSGDLSVYWYQQSLDQGLQFLIQYYNGEERAKGNILERFSAQQFPDLHSELNLSSLELGDSALYFCASSASGRTHNEQFFGPGTRLTVL.

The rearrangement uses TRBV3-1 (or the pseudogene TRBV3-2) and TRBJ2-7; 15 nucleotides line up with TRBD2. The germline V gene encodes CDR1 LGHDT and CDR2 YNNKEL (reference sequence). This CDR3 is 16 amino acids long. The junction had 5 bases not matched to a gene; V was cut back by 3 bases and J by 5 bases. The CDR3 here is CASSHHGTSGGNEQYF. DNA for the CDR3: TGTGCCAGCAGCCATCATGGGACTAGCGGGGGGAACGAGCAGTACTTC.

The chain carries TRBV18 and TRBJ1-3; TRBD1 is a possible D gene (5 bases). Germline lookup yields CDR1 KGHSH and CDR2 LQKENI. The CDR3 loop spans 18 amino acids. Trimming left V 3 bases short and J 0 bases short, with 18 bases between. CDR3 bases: TGTGCCAGCTCACCTGCCAGGGTCAGTTCGAGCTCTGGAAACACCATATATTTT. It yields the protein CASSPARVSSSSGNTIYF.

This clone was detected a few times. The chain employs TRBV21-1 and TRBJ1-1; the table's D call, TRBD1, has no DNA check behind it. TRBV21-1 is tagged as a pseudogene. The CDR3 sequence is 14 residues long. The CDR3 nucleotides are TGTGCCACCCTACTCAGGGGGCGAGAAACTGAAGCTTTCTTT. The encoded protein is CATLLRGRETEAFF.

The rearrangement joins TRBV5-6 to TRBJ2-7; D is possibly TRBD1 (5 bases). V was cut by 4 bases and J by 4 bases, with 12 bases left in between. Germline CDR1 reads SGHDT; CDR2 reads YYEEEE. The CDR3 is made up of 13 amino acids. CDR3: CASSPGARYEQYF. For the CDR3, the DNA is TGTGCCAGCAGCCCTGGGGCCAGGTACGAGCAGTACTTC.

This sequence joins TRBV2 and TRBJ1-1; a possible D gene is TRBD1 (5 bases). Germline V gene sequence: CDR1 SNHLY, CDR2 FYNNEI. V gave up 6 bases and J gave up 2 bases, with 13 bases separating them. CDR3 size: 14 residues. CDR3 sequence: CASSPGGANTEAFF. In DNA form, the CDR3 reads TGTGCCAGCAGCCCCGGCGGGGCAAACACTGAAGCTTTCTTT.

The CDR3 sequence is CASSLPRGTYNEQFF. CDR3 DNA: TGTGCCAGCAGTCTCCCTAGGGGAACTTACAATGAGCAGTTCTTC. V gene TRBV7-2 combines with J gene TRBJ2-1; TRBD1 might be the D (5 bases). The ends were cut back, 6 bases at V and 4 bases at J, with 16 bases in the middle. The CDR3 totals 15 residues. In germline, CDR1 is SGHTA, CDR2 FQGNSA.

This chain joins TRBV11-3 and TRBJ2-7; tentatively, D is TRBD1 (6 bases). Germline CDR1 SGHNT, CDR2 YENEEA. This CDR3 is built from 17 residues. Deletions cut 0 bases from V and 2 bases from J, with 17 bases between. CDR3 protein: CASSLDRPGHITYEQYF. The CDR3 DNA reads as TGTGCCAGCAGCTTAGACAGGCCGGGACACATCACCTACGAGCAGTACTTC.

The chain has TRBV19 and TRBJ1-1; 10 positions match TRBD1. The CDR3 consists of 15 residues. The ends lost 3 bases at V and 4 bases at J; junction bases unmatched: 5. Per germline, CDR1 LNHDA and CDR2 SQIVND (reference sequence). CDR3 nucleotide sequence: TGTGCCAGTAGTATTATGGGACAGGGGCTCACTGAAGCTTTCTTT. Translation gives CASSIMGQGLTEAFF.

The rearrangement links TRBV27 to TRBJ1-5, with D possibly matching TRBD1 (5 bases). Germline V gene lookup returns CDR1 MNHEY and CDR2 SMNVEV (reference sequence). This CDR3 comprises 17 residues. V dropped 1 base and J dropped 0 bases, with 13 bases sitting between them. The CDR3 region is CASSLWGDGNSNQPQHF. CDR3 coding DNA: TGTGCCAGCAGTTTATGGGGGGACGGAAATAGCAATCAGCCCCAGCATTTT.

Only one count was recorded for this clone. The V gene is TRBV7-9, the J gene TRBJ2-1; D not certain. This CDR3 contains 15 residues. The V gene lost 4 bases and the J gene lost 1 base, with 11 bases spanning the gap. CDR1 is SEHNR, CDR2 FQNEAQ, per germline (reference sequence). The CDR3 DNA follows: TGTGCCAGCAGCTCAGTCCTCTGGTCCTACAATGAGCAGTTCTTC. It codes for CASSSVLWSYNEQFF.

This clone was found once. Here the CDR3 DNA reads TGCAGTGCCGGGACAGCCGTTCAGCAGCATTTT. Amino acid sequence: CSAGTAVQQHF. The chain is built from TRBV20-1 and TRBJ1-5; 7 nucleotides agree with TRBD1. The V and J ends lost 6 bases and 13 bases, in that order; junction bases with no gene match: 9. Per germline, CDR1 DFQATT and CDR2 SNEGSKA (reference sequence). The CDR3 is 11 amino acids.

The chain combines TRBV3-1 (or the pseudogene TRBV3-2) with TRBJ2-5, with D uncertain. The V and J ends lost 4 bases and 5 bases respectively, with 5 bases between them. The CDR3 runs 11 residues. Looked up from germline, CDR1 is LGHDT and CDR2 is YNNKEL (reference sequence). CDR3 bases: TGTGCCAGCAGCCTCCGGGAGACCCAGTACTTC. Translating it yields CASSLRETQYF.

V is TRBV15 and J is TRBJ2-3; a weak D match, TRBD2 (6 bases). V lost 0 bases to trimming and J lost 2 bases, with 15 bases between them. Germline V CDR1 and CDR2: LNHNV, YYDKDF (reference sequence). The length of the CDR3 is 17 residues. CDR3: CATSRDMPGGNTDTQYF. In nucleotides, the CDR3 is TGTGCCACCAGCAGAGATATGCCTGGGGGGAACACAGATACGCAGTATTTT.

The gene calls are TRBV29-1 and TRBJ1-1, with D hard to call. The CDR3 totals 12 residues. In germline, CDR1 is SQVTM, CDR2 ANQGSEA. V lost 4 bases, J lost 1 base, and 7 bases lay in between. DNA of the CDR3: TGCAGCGTTGGTTGGGCGAACACTGAAGCTTTCTTT. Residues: CSVGWANTEAFF.

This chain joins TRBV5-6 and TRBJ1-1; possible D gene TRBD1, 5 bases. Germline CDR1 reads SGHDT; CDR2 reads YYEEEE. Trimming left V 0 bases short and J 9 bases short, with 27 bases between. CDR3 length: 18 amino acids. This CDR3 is CASSLEAGWTGPEDKAFF. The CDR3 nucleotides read TGTGCCAGCAGCTTGGAAGCGGGATGGACGGGGCCGGAAGATAAAGCTTTCTTT.

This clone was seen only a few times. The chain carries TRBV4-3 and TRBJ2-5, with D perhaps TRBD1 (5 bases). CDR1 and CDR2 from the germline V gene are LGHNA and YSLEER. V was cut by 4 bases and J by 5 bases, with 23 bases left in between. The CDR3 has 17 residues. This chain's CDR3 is CASSPHRSGGAEETQYF. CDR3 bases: TGCGCCAGCAGCCCACACCGTTCGGGTGGGGCAGAGGAGACCCAGTACTTC.

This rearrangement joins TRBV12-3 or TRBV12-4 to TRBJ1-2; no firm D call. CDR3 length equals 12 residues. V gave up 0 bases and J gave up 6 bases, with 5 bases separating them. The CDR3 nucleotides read TGTGCCAGCAGTTTAGCGAACAATGGCTACACCTTC. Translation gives CASSLANNGYTF.

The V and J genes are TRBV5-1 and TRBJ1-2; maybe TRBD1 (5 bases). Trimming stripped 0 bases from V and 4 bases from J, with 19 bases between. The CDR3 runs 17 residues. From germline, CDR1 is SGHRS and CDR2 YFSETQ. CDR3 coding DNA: TGCGCCAGCAGCTTGGTATTCTCCCCGCGTCAGGGCTATGGCTACACCTTC. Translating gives CASSLVFSPRQGYGYTF.

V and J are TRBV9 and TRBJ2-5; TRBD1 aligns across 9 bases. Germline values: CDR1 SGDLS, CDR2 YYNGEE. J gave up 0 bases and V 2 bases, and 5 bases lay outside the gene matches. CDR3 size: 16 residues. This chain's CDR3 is CASSVGDREDQETQYF. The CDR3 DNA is TGTGCCAGCAGCGTCGGGGACAGGGAGGACCAAGAGACCCAGTACTTC.

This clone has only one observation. The CDR3 protein is CASSFSGKGSPLHF. The DNA of the CDR3 is TGTGCCAGCAGCTTCTCAGGGAAGGGATCACCCCTCCACTTT. The rearrangement joins TRBV7-2 to TRBJ1-6, with D maybe TRBD1 (5 bases). The germline CDR1 and CDR2 sequences are SGHTA and FQGNSA. The germline V and J ends were trimmed by 3 bases and 10 bases, with 13 bases remaining between them. This CDR3 has 14 amino acids. Combining the CDR3 with reference TRBV7-2 and TRBJ1-6 gives the whole variable domain GAGVSQSPSNKVTEKGKDVELRCDPISGHTALYWYRQSLGQGLEFLIYFQGNSAPDKSGLPSDRFSAERTGGSVSTLTIQRTQQEDSAVYLCASSFSGKGSPLHFGNGTRLTVT.